Below, one TCR beta chain is given with its context. The data were taken from a study of blood T cell repertoires in COVID-19. Study summary: There were acute and convalescent COVID-19 samples, and they came from the United States, Italy and Spain.

V gave up 0 bases and J gave up 4 bases, with 18 bases separating them. Germline V gives CDR1 SGHRS, CDR2 YFSETQ. This CDR3 has 17 amino acids. Produced via immunoSEQ multiplex PCR; TCRdb's table is partial and in-frame only. The table has 300,000 or so clones, about four fifths seen once. The material sequenced was peripheral blood. This TCR was recovered from a woman in her fifties or sixties with acute or convalescent COVID-19. The chain couples TRBV5-1 to TRBJ2-3; D may be TRBD2 (5 bases). The CDR3 sequence is CASSLAEDSGGPDTQYF. The CDR3 nucleotides are TGCGCCAGCAGCTTGGCCGAGGACTCCGGAGGCCCAGATACGCAGTATTTT.